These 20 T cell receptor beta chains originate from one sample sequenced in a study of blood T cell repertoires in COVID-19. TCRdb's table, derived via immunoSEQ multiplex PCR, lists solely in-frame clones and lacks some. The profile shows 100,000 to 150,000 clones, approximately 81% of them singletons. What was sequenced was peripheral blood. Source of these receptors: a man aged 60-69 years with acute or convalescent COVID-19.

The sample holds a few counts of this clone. The CDR3 spells CASSLGRDRVILEAFF. Written as DNA, the CDR3 is TGCGCCAGCAGCCTGGGACGGGACAGGGTAATCCTTGAAGCTTTCTTT. This rearrangement joins TRBV5-1 to TRBJ1-1; 9 nucleotides line up with TRBD1. This CDR3 has 16 amino acids. Losses at the gene ends were 4 bases for V and 7 bases for J; bases not matched to a gene: 14. Germline V gene data show CDR1 as SGHRS and CDR2 as YFSETQ.

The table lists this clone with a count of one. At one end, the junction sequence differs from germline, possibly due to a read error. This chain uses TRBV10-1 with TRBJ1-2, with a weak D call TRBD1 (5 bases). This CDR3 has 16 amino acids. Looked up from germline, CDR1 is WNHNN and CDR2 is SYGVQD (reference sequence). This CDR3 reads CASTQRAGLKAYGHTF. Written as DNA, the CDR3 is TGCGCCAGCACCCAACGGGCAGGGCTCAAAGCCTATGGCCACACCTTC.

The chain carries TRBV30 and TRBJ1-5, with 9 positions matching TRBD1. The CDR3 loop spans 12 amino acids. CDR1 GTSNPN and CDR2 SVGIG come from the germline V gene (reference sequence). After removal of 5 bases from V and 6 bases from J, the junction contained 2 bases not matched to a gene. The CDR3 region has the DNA TGTGCCTGGGGACAGGGGCTTCAGCCCCAGCATTTT. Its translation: CAWGQGLQPQHF.

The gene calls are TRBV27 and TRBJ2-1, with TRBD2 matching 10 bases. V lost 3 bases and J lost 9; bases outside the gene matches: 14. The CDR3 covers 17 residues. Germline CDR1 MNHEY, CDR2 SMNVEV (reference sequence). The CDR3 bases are TGTGCCAGCAGTTTTGGTGACTTGCTAGCGGGAGATGTTGAGCAGTTCTTC. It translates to CASSFGDLLAGDVEQFF.

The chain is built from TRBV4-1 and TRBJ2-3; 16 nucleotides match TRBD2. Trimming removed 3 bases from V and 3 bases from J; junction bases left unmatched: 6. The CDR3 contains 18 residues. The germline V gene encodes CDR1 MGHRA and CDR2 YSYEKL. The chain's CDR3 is CASSHPGLAGGKTDTQYF. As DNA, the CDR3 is TGCGCCAGCAGCCACCCGGGACTAGCGGGAGGGAAGACAGATACGCAGTATTTT.

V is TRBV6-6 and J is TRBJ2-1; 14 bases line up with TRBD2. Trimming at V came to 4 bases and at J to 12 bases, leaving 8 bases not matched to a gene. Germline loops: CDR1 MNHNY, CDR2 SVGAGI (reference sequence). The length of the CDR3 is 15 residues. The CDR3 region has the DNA TGTGCCAGCAGTTCGACTAGCGGGGGGGTAGTTGGGCAGTTCTTC. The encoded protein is CASSSTSGGVVGQFF.

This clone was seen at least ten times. Written as DNA, the CDR3 is TGTGCCAGCAGCTTAGAACCGGACAGGGGTATCTATGGCTACACCTTC. It yields the protein CASSLEPDRGIYGYTF. The rearrangement joins TRBV7-9 to TRBJ1-2; 9 bases fit TRBD1. CDR1 is SEHNR and CDR2 is FQNEAQ in the germline V gene (reference sequence). V trimming: 1 base; J trimming: 4 bases; junction bases outside the gene matches: 7. The length of the CDR3 is 16 residues.

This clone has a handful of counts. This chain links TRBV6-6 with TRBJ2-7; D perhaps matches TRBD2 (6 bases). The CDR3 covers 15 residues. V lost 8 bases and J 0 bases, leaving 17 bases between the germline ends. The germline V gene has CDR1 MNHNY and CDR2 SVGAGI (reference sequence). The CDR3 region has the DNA TGTGCCAGCGGAGGGGTCCGACCGAGCTCCTACGAGCAGTACTTC. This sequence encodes CASGGVRPSSYEQYF.

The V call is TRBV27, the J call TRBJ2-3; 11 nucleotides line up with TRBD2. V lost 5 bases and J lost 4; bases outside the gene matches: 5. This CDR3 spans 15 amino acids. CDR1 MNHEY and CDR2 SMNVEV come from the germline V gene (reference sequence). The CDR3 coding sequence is TGTGCCAGCAGTCGAGTAGCGGGAGGGGCAGATACGCAGTATTTT. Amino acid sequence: CASSRVAGGADTQYF.

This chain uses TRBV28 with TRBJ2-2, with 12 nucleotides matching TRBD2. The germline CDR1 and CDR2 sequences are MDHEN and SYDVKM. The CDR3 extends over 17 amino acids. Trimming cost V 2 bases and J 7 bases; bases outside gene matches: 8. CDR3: CASSLRLAGGPGGELFF. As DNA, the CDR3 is TGTGCCAGCAGTTTACGGCTAGCGGGGGGGCCCGGCGGGGAGCTGTTTTTT. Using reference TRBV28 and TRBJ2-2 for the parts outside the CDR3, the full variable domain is DVKVTQSSRYLVKRTGEKVFLECVQDMDHENMFWYRQDPGLGLRLIYFSYDVKMKEKGDIPEGYSVSREKKERFSLILESASTNQTSMYLCASSLRLAGGPGGELFFGEGSRLTVL.

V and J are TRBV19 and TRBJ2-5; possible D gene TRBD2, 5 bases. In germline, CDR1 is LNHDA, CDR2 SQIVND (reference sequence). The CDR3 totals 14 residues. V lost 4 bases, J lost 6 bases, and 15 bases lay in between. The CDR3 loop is CASSTEGRGKTQYF. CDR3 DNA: TGTGCCAGTAGTACTGAAGGACGAGGGAAGACCCAGTACTTC.

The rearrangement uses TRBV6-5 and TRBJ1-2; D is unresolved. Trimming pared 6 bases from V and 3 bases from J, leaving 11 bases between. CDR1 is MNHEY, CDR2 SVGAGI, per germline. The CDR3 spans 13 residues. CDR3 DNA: TGTGCCAGCAGCAGTCCCGTGGACTATGGCTACACCTTC. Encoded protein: CASSSPVDYGYTF.

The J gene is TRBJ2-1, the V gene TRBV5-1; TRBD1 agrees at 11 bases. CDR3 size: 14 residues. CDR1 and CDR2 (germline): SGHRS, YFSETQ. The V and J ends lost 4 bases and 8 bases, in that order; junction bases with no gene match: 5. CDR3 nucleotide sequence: TGCGCCAGCAGCCCGAGGACAGGGGGCGATGAGCAGTTCTTC. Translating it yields CASSPRTGGDEQFF.

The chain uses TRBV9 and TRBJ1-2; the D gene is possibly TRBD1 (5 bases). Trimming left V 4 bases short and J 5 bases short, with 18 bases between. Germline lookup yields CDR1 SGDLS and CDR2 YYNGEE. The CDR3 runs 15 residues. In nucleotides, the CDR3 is TGTGCCAGCAGCTCCCGGAAGGGGCCGTTATATGGCTACACCTTC. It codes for CASSSRKGPLYGYTF.

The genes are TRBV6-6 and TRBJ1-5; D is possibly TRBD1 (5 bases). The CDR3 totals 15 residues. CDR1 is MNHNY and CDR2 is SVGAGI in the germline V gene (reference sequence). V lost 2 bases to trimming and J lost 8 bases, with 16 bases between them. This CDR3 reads CASSYVGGQTEPQHF. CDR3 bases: TGTGCCAGCAGTTACGTGGGGGGTCAAACGGAGCCCCAGCATTTT.

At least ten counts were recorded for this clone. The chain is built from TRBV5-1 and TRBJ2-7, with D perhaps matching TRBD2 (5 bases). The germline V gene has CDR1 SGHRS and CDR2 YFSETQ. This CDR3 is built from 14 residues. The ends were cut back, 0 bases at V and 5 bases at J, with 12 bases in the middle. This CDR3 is CASSLAGESHEQYF. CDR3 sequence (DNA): TGCGCCAGCAGCTTGGCCGGGGAATCACACGAGCAGTACTTC.

Here the CDR3 reads CASSLPGQGASAFF. The DNA for the CDR3 is TGTGCCAGCAGCCTTCCGGGACAGGGGGCTTCAGCTTTCTTT. The chain has TRBV5-6 and TRBJ1-1, with TRBD1 matching 12 bases. V was clipped by 4 bases and J by 10 bases; unmatched bases: 8. The CDR3 contains 14 residues. Germline V gene lookup returns CDR1 SGHDT and CDR2 YYEEEE.

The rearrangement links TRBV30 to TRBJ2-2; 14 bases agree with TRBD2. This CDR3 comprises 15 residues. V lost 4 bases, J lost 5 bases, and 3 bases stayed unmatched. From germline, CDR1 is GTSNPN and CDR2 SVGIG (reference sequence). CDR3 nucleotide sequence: TGTGCCTGGACCGGGACTAGCGGGGGAACCGGGGAGCTGTTTTTT. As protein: CAWTGTSGGTGELFF.

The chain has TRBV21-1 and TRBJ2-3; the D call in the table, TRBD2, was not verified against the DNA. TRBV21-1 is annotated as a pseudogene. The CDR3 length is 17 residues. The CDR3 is CASSKVSLAGGPDTQYF. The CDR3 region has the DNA TGTGCCAGCAGCAAAGTAAGCCTAGCGGGGGGGCCGGATACGCAGTATTTT.

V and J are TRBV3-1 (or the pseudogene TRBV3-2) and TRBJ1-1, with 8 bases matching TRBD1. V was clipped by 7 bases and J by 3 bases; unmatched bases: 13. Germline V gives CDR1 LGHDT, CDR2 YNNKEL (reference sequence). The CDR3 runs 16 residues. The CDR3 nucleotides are TGTGCCAGCACCGTCGGAGGGCAGGGGGCGGACACTGAAGCTTTCTTT. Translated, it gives CASTVGGQGADTEAFF.